This TCR beta chain comes out of a study of blood T cell repertoires in COVID-19. Whole-study context: Samples representing acute and convalescent COVID-19 were sourced from the United States, Italy and Spain. PBMCs, B-cell-depleted T cells, or T cells provided the cDNA or gDNA that made up the material.

In the authors' methods: Amplifying reference gene primers gave estimates of nucleated cell counts. Measured with immunoSEQ multiplex PCR; TCRdb has only the in-frame clones, and not every one. V, J and clone size are taken as reported in that table, and D and trimming were inferred from the DNA itself. The sample carries some 200,000 clones, under 90% recorded once. The CDR3 runs 14 residues. Trimming took 2 bases from V and 9 from J, leaving 16 bases between them. Germline V CDR1 and CDR2: MDHEN, SYDVKM. The receptor comes from a woman aged 65 to 85 with COVID-19, enrolled during active disease. Sequencing was carried out using peripheral blood. The rearrangement joins TRBV28 to TRBJ1-1, with D perhaps matching TRBD1 (5 bases). CDR3 loop: CASSLGDGARKAFF. The CDR3 nucleotides read TGTGCCAGCAGTTTAGGAGATGGGGCTCGTAAAGCTTTCTTT. The entire variable domain, with the rest obtained from reference TRBV28 and TRBJ1-1, is as follows: DVKVTQSSRYLVKRTGEKVFLECVQDMDHENMFWYRQDPGLGLRLIYFSYDVKMKEKGDIPEGYSVSREKKERFSLILESASTNQTSMYLCASSLGDGARKAFFGQGTRLTVV.